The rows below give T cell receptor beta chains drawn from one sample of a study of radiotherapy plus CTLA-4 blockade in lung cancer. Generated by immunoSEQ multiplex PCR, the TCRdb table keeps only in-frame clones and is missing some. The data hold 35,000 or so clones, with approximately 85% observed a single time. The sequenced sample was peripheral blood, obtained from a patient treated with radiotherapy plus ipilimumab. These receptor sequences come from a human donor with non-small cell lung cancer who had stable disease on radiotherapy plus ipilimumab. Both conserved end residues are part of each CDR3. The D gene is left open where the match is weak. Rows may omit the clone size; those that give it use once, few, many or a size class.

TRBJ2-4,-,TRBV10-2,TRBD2,CASSDGLAENIQYF,TGCGCCAGCAGTGACGGTCTAGCGGAAAACATTCAGTACTTC
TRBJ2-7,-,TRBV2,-,CASAGQRSSYEQYF,TGTGCCAGCGCTGGACAGCGTAGCTCCTACGAGCAGTACTTC
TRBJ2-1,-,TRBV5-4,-,CASSLGRGSDNEQFF,TGTGCCAGCAGCTTGGGCAGGGGTAGTGACAATGAGCAGTTCTTC
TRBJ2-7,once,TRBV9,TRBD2,CASSVGGTSGTNEQYF,TGTGCCAGCAGCGTAGGGGGGACTAGCGGGACGAACGAGCAGTACTTC
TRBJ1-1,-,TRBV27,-,CASSMHRDLNTEAFF,TGTGCCAGCAGTATGCACAGGGATCTGAACACTGAAGCTTTCTTT
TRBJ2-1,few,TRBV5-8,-,CASSRSGAGAYNEQFF,TGTGCCAGCAGCCGGTCCGGGGCAGGGGCTTACAATGAGCAGTTCTTC
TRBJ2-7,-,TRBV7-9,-,CASSLSGSGQYF,TGTGCCAGCAGCTTATCAGGGTCCGGGCAGTACTTC
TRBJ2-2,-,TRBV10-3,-,CAISESRRRGLTGELFF,TGTGCCATCAGTGAGTCAAGGCGCAGGGGACTAACCGGGGAGCTGTTTTTT
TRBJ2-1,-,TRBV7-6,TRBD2,CASSWGRLAGQGHNEQFF,TGTGCCAGCAGCTGGGGAAGACTAGCGGGGCAGGGTCACAATGAGCAGTTCTTC
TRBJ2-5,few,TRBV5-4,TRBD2,CASSNGLAGETQYF,TGTGCCAGCAGCAATGGACTAGCGGGAGAGACCCAGTACTTC
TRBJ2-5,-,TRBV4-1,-,CASSRVRVGETQYF,TGCGCCAGCAGCAGGGTCAGGGTAGGGGAGACCCAGTACTTC
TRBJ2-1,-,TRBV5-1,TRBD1,CASTRTGGIDEQFF,TGCGCCAGCACGAGGACAGGGGGCATAGATGAGCAGTTCTTC
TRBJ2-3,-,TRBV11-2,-,CASSLGFSKDTQYF,TGTGCCAGCAGCTTAGGGTTTAGCAAGGATACGCAGTATTTT
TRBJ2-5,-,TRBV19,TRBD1,CASSTLMTGNQETQYF,TGTGCCAGTAGTACGCTCATGACAGGGAACCAAGAGACCCAGTACTTC
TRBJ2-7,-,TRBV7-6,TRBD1,CASSLVPGQGVEQYF,TGTGCCAGCAGCTTAGTGCCGGGACAGGGCGTCGAGCAGTACTTC